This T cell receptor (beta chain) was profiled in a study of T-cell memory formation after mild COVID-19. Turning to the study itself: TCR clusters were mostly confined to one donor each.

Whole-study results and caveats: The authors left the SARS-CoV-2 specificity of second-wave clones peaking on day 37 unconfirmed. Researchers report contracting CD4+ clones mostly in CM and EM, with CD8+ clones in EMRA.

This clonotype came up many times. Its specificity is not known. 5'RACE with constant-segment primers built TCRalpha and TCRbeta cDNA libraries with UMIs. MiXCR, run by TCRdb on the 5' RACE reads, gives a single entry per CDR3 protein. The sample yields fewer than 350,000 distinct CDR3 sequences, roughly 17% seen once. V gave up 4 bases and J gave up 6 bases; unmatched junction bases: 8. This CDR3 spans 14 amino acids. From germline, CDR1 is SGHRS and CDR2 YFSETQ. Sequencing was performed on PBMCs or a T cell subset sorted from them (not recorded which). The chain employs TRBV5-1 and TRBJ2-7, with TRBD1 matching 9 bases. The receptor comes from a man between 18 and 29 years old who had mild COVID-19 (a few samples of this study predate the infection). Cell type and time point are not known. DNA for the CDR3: TGCGCCAGCAGCCAAGGACAGGGGAGGTCCGAGCAGTACGTC. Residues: CASSQGQGRSEQYV.